The following is a T cell receptor (beta chain) sequence with its context. What it recognizes is unknown. The germline V gene encodes CDR1 MGHRA and CDR2 YSYEKL. V trimming: 1 base; J trimming: 3 bases; junction bases outside the gene matches: 14. CDR3 length: 18 residues. The sample belongs to a study of T cell responses to AZD1222 COVID-19 vaccine. Turning to the study itself: It was second doses at about 4 or about 12 weeks that were pooled. Study-wide findings and caveats: It should be noted that donors were predominantly white British and more often female, and clonal diversity was possibly underestimated. CD4 TCRs associated with vaccination spanned spike, dominating at 160-218 and 743-854. AZD1222 recipients seropositive at baseline numbered only five to seven.

Assay used: immunoSEQ multiplex PCR; TCRdb lists only in-frame clones, some missing. Of around 140,000 clones listed, roughly nine tenths were seen once; the top ten hold 1.5% to 2%. This sequence joins TRBV4-1 and TRBJ1-2, with TRBD1 identical over 7 bases. The sample was peripheral blood, taken on day 0 of AZD1222 vaccination. This receptor was obtained from an adult in good health. The CDR3 DNA sequence: TGCGCCAGCAGCCAAGTCGGGACAGTTCACCATTCCGACTATGGCTACACCTTC. It is translated as CASSQVGTVHHSDYGYTF.